The sequence of this T cell receptor beta chain was determined in a study of spatial heterogeneity in lung cancer. The table lists this clonotype with many counts. Its antigen is undetermined. General study results and limits: Counts of expanded intratumoral alpha and beta TCRs tracked tumor mutation counts. Estimation of coverage gave values of 6.5% to 7.5% for alpha and approximately 13% for beta chains in tumor T cells.

Germline values: CDR1 MNHNY, CDR2 SVGAGI (reference sequence). The V end lost 0 bases, the J end lost 6 bases, and 7 bases lay between the germline ends. This CDR3 is 13 amino acids long. Time point in this sample: sample taken at primary tumor resection. Each TCR cDNA molecule carried a unique molecular identifier. TCRdb fed the 5' RACE reads into MiXCR, producing one record per CDR3 protein. The sample carries over 25,000 distinct CDR3 sequences, about 6.6% recorded once. Here the sequenced sample was lung tumor tissue, taken at surgery. V gene TRBV6-6 combines with J gene TRBJ2-3; possible D gene TRBD1, 5 bases. This TCR derives from a male donor with early-stage non-small cell lung cancer. The CDR3: CASSYSPGDTQYF. The CDR3 DNA sequence: TGTGCCAGCAGTTACTCTCCAGGGGATACGCAGTATTTT.